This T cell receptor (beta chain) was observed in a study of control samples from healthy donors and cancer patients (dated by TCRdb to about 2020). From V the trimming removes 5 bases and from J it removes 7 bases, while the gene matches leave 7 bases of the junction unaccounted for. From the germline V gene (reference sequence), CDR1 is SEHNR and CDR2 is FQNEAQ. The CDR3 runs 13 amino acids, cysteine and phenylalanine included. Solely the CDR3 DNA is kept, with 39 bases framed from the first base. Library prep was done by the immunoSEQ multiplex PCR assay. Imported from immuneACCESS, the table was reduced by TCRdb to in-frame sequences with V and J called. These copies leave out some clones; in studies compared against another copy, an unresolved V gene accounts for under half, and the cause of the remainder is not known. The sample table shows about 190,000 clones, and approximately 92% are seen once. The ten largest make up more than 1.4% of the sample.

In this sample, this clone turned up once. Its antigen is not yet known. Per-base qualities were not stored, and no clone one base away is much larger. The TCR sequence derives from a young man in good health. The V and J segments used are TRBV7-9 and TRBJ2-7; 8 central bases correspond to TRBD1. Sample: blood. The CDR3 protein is CASSQGAGREQYF. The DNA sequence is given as TGTGCCAGCAGCCAGGGGGCGGGGCGAGAGCAGTACTTC.